Listed below are T cell receptor beta chains from one sample, sequenced in a study of blood T cells in healthy people across ages. Via MiXCR, TCRdb re-called the 5' RACE reads, giving one row per CDR3 protein. There are about 290,000 distinct CDR3 sequences in the sample; around 27% occur only once, and 29% lies in the top ten. The sample consisted of blood. The receptor set was obtained from an older woman in good health. Each CDR3 is given with its conserved first and last residue. D genes are given only for firm matches. The size entry is marked missing in some rows and otherwise reads once, few, many or a size class.

j_gene,abundance,d_gene,v_gene,CDR3aa,CDR3nt
TRBJ1-6,.,TRBD1,TRBV10-3,CAIRTTGDNSPPHF,TGTGCCATCAGGACCACAGGGGATAATTCACCCCCCCACTTT
TRBJ1-1,many,.,TRBV28,CASSFTQGGGTEAFF,TGTGCCAGCAGTTTCACGCAGGGAGGGGGCACTGAAGCTTTCTTT
TRBJ1-1,few,TRBD1,TRBV28,CASSLAGTGITEAFF,TGTGCCAGCAGTCTAGCCGGGACAGGGATCACTGAAGCTTTCTTT
TRBJ1-5,few,.,TRBV2,CASSDGNQPQHF,TGTGCCAGCAGTGATGGCAATCAGCCCCAGCATTTT
TRBJ1-6,.,.,TRBV12-3/TRBV12-4,CASSRVIGNSPLHF,TGTGCCAGCAGCCGGGTGATTGGGAATTCACCCCTCCACTTT
TRBJ2-1,.,TRBD2,TRBV20-1,CSAREALGRGSSYNEQFF,TGCAGTGCTAGAGAGGCACTAGGACGCGGGAGCTCCTACAATGAGCAGTTCTTC
TRBJ2-1,.,.,TRBV4-1,CASSQDQGGAKTHNEQFF,TGCGCCAGCAGCCAAGATCAGGGGGGAGCTAAAACACACAATGAGCAGTTCTTC
TRBJ2-7,.,TRBD2,TRBV27,CASSLKWGGLYEQYF,TGTGCCAGCAGTTTAAAGTGGGGGGGATTGTACGAGCAGTACTTC
TRBJ2-1,few,.,TRBV2,CASTLGTSEHNEQFF,TGTGCCAGCACTCTCGGGACTTCCGAACACAATGAGCAGTTCTTC
TRBJ2-5,many,TRBD2,TRBV7-2,CASSLSAGEETQYF,TGTGCCAGCAGCTTAAGTGCGGGAGAAGAGACCCAGTACTTC
TRBJ2-1,.,.,TRBV5-1,CAGSLGPGVTENEQFF,TGCGCCGGCAGCTTAGGTCCGGGAGTAACGGAAAATGAGCAGTTCTTC
TRBJ2-1,.,TRBD1,TRBV4-3,CASSPLTGSYEQFF,TGCGCCAGCAGCCCCTTGACAGGGTCTTATGAGCAGTTCTTC
TRBJ1-3,few,TRBD1,TRBV29-1,CSALGQGNTIYF,TGCAGCGCCCTGGGACAGGGAAACACCATATATTTT
TRBJ1-1,.,.,TRBV6-5,CASGTVMNTEAFF,TGTGCCAGCGGCACGGTCATGAACACTGAAGCTTTCTTT
TRBJ2-1,.,.,TRBV18,CASSRTADNEQFF,TGTGCCAGCTCACGGACGGCAGACAATGAGCAGTTCTTC
TRBJ2-1,.,.,TRBV29-1,CSVEEAKGMGNNEQFF,TGCAGCGTTGAAGAAGCAAAGGGGATGGGAAACAATGAGCAGTTCTTC
TRBJ2-5,.,.,TRBV11-2,CASSLELGGGETQYF,TGTGCCAGCAGCTTAGAGTTGGGGGGCGGAGAGACCCAGTACTTC
TRBJ1-5,few,.,TRBV11-2,CASSLGGRDHQPQHF,TGTGCCAGCAGCTTAGGAGGCCGGGACCATCAGCCCCAGCATTTT
TRBJ2-7,.,.,TRBV7-2,CASSLERGTFEQYF,TGTGCCAGCAGCTTAGAAAGGGGGACTTTCGAGCAGTACTTC
TRBJ2-7,.,.,TRBV28,CASHPGPFQPYEQYF,TGTGCCAGCCACCCGGGGCCATTCCAGCCCTACGAGCAGTACTTC
TRBJ2-5,.,.,TRBV20-1,CSAPGQTRETQYF,TGCAGTGCCCCCGGGCAGACCAGGGAGACCCAGTACTTC
TRBJ2-1,few,TRBD2,TRBV12-3/TRBV12-4,CASRPTSGRPYNEQFF,TGTGCCAGCAGGCCGACTAGCGGGAGACCCTACAATGAGCAGTTCTTC
TRBJ1-2,.,.,TRBV20-1,CSAPRLGRGIANYGYTF,TGCAGTGCTCCCAGGCTGGGGAGAGGGATAGCTAACTATGGCTACACCTTC
TRBJ1-4,few,.,TRBV7-9,CASSLRGDVEKLFF,TGTGCCAGCAGCCTTCGCGGGGACGTCGAAAAACTGTTTTTT
TRBJ2-3,.,.,TRBV5-5,CASSLEGHTGRAQYF,TGTGCCAGCAGCTTGGAAGGTCACACGGGAAGAGCGCAGTATTTT
TRBJ1-5,.,.,TRBV6-1,CASSQTGSRGNQPQHF,TGTGCCAGCAGTCAAACAGGGAGTAGGGGCAATCAGCCCCAGCATTTT
TRBJ2-1,.,.,TRBV20-1,CSASLAENNEQFF,TGCAGTGCTAGCCTTGCGGAAAACAATGAGCAGTTCTTC
TRBJ1-2,.,TRBD1,TRBV29-1,CSVDSLAIRDRGSGYTF,TGCAGCGTTGATTCGCTCGCCATCCGGGACAGGGGGTCGGGCTACACCTTC
TRBJ2-7,few,.,TRBV20-1,CSAPRGNSYEQYF,TGCAGTGCCCCCCGTGGAAACTCCTACGAGCAGTACTTC
TRBJ2-1,.,TRBD2,TRBV24-1,CATSDFGGSARNEQFF,TGTGCCACCAGTGATTTCGGCGGGAGCGCCCGCAATGAGCAGTTCTTC
TRBJ1-2,.,.,TRBV28,CASWLGANSYGYTF,TGTGCCAGCTGGTTGGGCGCCAACAGCTATGGCTACACCTTC
TRBJ1-4,.,.,TRBV7-2,CASSLATGEKLFF,TGTGCCAGCAGCTTAGCCACTGGCGAAAAACTGTTTTTT
TRBJ2-6,many,.,TRBV12-3/TRBV12-4,CASSLDLGVLTF,TGTGCCAGCAGTTTAGATTTAGGCGTCCTGACTTTC
TRBJ2-1,.,.,TRBV4-3,CASSQDPAVEQFF,TGCGCCAGCAGCCAAGATCCAGCGGTTGAGCAGTTCTTC
TRBJ2-2,few,.,TRBV14,CASSPKGFGTYDTGELFF,TGTGCCAGCAGCCCAAAGGGGTTCGGGACATATGACACCGGGGAGCTGTTTTTT
TRBJ2-5,few,.,TRBV21-1,CASSSDSSGDRETQYF,TGTGCCAGCAGCTCCGATAGCTCAGGGGATCGGGAGACCCAGTACTTC
TRBJ1-5,few,.,TRBV28,CASSLYRSGNQPQHF,TGTGCCAGCAGTTTATACAGGTCCGGCAATCAGCCCCAGCATTTT
TRBJ1-4,.,.,TRBV28,CASVDSSNEKLFF,TGTGCCAGCGTGGACAGCTCAAATGAAAAACTGTTTTTT
TRBJ2-6,many,.,TRBV7-2,CASSLGGSANVLTF,TGTGCCAGCAGCTTAGGGGGCTCGGCCAACGTCCTGACTTTC
TRBJ2-7,.,TRBD1,TRBV28,CASNGQVREQYF,TGTGCCAGTAATGGACAGGTCCGCGAGCAGTACTTC
TRBJ2-7,.,TRBD2,TRBV7-8,CASSPGGLAGVVEQYF,TGTGCCAGCAGCCCCGGCGGTCTAGCGGGAGTGGTCGAGCAGTACTTC
TRBJ1-6,.,.,TRBV12-3/TRBV12-4,CASSLEGSSYNSPLHF,TGTGCCAGCAGTTTAGAGGGGAGCTCCTATAATTCACCCCTCCACTTT
TRBJ2-3,.,TRBD2,TRBV7-3,CASSFGGRTDTQYF,TGTGCCAGCAGCTTCGGGGGGAGGACAGATACGCAGTATTTT
TRBJ1-2,.,.,TRBV21-1,CASSGQGGGYTF,TGTGCCAGCAGCGGACAGGGCGGTGGCTACACCTTC
TRBJ2-7,few,.,TRBV28,CASSQLYEQYF,TGTGCCAGCAGCCAGCTCTACGAGCAGTACTTC
TRBJ2-7,.,.,TRBV5-6,CASAWGNEQYF,TGTGCCAGCGCCTGGGGGAACGAGCAGTACTTC
TRBJ1-4,few,.,TRBV10-3,CAISEGRNEKLFF,TGTGCCATCAGTGAGGGTCGTAATGAAAAACTGTTTTTT
TRBJ2-7,.,TRBD1,TRBV28,CASSADRDNYEQYF,TGTGCCAGCAGTGCGGACAGGGACAACTACGAGCAGTACTTC
TRBJ1-1,few,.,TRBV29-1,CSVAIRVNTEAFF,TGCAGCGTTGCGATTCGGGTGAACACTGAAGCTTTCTTT
TRBJ2-1,.,.,TRBV29-1,CSGSLTNNEQFF,TGCAGCGGGTCCCTGACGAACAATGAGCAGTTCTTC
TRBJ2-5,many,.,TRBV28,CASSSRQQETQYF,TGTGCCAGCAGTTCCAGACAGCAAGAGACCCAGTACTTC
TRBJ2-1,few,TRBD1,TRBV28,CASSLAQGVYNEQFF,TGTGCCAGCAGTTTAGCGCAGGGGGTGTACAATGAGCAGTTCTTC
TRBJ1-1,few,TRBD1,TRBV12-3/TRBV12-4,CASSSRQGGTEAFF,TGTGCCAGCAGCTCGCGACAGGGTGGCACTGAAGCTTTCTTT
TRBJ1-2,few,.,TRBV20-1,CSATAIQEVYGYTF,TGCAGTGCCACTGCAATCCAGGAAGTCTATGGCTACACCTTC
TRBJ2-1,.,TRBD2,TRBV24-1,CATSDPAGLASNEQFF,TGTGCCACCAGTGACCCCGCGGGACTAGCGTCGAATGAGCAGTTCTTC
TRBJ2-2,.,.,TRBV20-1,CSAHSPIGTGELFF,TGCAGTGCACATTCCCCCATCGGGACCGGGGAGCTGTTTTTT
TRBJ2-4,many,.,TRBV12-3/TRBV12-4,CASSLGAGNIQYF,TGTGCCAGCAGTTTGGGCGCGGGAAACATTCAGTACTTC